This TCR beta chain was sequenced in a study of metastatic and nonmetastatic thyroid tumors. In its sample, this clone was seen many times. From the PCR reads, TCRdb re-called clones with MiXCR. The table lists roughly 98,000 clones, about 16% of them singletons. Thyroid surgery had not been preceded by any treatment in any patient. The source material was blood. This receptor was identified in a female donor with papillary thyroid cancer or a benign thyroid nodule (not recorded which). Some clones in this sample may be carry-over from other donors' samples.

This chain's CDR3 is CASSPTGGEGYTF. Here the CDR3 DNA reads TGTGCCAGCAGTCCCACGGGGGGGGAGGGCTACACCTTC. The V and J genes are TRBV6-1 and TRBJ1-2, with a tentative D call TRBD1 (5 bases). Germline values: CDR1 MNHNS, CDR2 SASEGT. Trimming took 5 bases from V and 8 from J, leaving 15 bases between them. The CDR3 runs 13 residues.